This TCR beta chain stems from a study of cytomegalovirus exposure and HLA in healthy donors. 60 Vbeta and 13 Jbeta primers were used in PCR. Clones were sequenced by immunoSEQ multiplex PCR, and TCRdb holds only the in-frame ones, with some missing. The profile shows 50,000 to 70,000 clones, around 80% of them singletons. The CDR3 is 12 residues long. Germline V gene data show CDR1 as GTSNPN and CDR2 as SVGIG (reference sequence). V trimming: 5 bases; J trimming: 7 bases; junction bases outside the gene matches: 7. This chain links TRBV30 with TRBJ1-2, with 7 bases identical to TRBD1. This clonotype was obtained from a girl aged 10-17 years in good health and CMV-seropositive. Specimen: PBMCs. The CDR3 is CAWDRERGGYTF. For the CDR3, the DNA is TGTGCCTGGGACAGGGAAAGGGGTGGCTACACCTTC.